The rows below give T cell receptor beta chains drawn from one sample of a study of glioma-infiltrating T cells. MiXCR, applied by TCRdb to the multiplex PCR reads, yields one record per CDR3 protein. The sample has under 200,000 distinct CDR3 sequences, roughly two fifths seen once. Sequencing was done on a sample of glioma tissue, nonneoplastic brain tissue, or PBMCs (not recorded which). The receptors stem from a human donor with low-grade glioma or glioblastoma, undergoing nonglioma brain surgery, or in good health (not recorded which). CDR3s include the opening cysteine and the closing phenylalanine or tryptophan. A D gene is named only where the DNA matches it firmly. Size is stated for part of the rows, as once, few or many counts, or as a class when the clone is expanded.

>TRBJ2-3|TRBV11-2|-|-
CASSRTQLGGRDTKYF
TGTGCCAGCAGCCGTACCCAGCTAGGGGGAAGAGATACGAAGTATTTT
>TRBJ2-2|TRBV28|-|many
CASSSTDTGELFF
TGTGCCAGCAGTTCGACAGACACCGGGGAGCTGTTTTTT
>TRBJ1-5|TRBV6-2/TRBV6-3|TRBD1|medium-sized
CASSWTGGSNQPQHF
TGTGCCAGCAGTTGGACAGGGGGCAGCAATCAGCCCCAGCATTTT
>TRBJ1-3|TRBV5-4|-|few
CASSPGQISGNTIYF
TGTGCCAGCAGCCCAGGACAGATCTCTGGAAACACCATATATTTT
>TRBJ2-7|TRBV28|-|many
CASRSGQFSEQYF
TGTGCCAGCAGGTCCGGACAGTTCTCGGAGCAGTACTTC
>TRBJ2-5|TRBV20-1|-|-
CSARDIKGRQEAQYF
TGCAGTGCTAGAGATATTAAGGGAAGGCAAGAGGCCCAGTACTTC
>TRBJ1-1|TRBV5-4|-|many
CASSTPAAMNTEAFF
TGTGCCAGCAGCACTCCCGCGGCAATGAACACTGAAGCTTTCTTT
>TRBJ1-6|TRBV7-9|-|many
CASSLEAGPLHF
TGTGCCAGCAGCTTGGAAGCCGGACCCCTCCACTTT
>TRBJ1-2|TRBV2|-|-
CASSTRGRFSVGYTF
TGTGCCAGCAGTACCCGGGGGCGATTTTCGGTTGGCTACACCTTC
>TRBJ2-1|TRBV6-1|-|many
CASRTADNEQFF
TGTGCCAGCCGGACAGCCGACAATGAGCAGTTCTTC
>TRBJ2-1|TRBV7-3|-|many
CASKPGGQNNEQFF
TGTGCCAGCAAGCCCGGAGGACAGAACAATGAGCAGTTCTTC
>TRBJ2-3|TRBV4-2|-|few
CASSQGQSLYRGNTDTQYF
TGTGCCAGCAGCCAAGGTCAAAGCTTATACCGCGGGAACACAGATACGCAGTATTTT
>TRBJ2-1|TRBV6-6|TRBD2|many
CASSYYSSGGYNEQFF
TGTGCCAGCAGTTACTATTCTAGCGGGGGCTACAATGAGCAGTTCTTC
>TRBJ2-7|TRBV11-2|TRBD1|-
CASSVQGTAYEQYF
TGTGCCAGCAGCGTTCAGGGGACAGCCTACGAGCAGTACTTC
>TRBJ2-7|TRBV15|TRBD2|-
CATSREEGRDEQYF
TGTGCCACCAGCAGAGAGGAGGGGAGGGACGAGCAGTACTTC
>TRBJ2-7|TRBV5-6|-|-
CASSLVVGYEQYF
TGTGCCAGCAGCTTGGTGGTGGGATACGAGCAGTACTTC
>TRBJ2-1|TRBV29-1|-|few
CSVEAGRDNEQFF
TGCAGCGTTGAAGCCGGGAGAGACAATGAGCAGTTCTTC
>TRBJ2-1|TRBV29-1|-|-
CGVEVQIIGNEQFF
TGCGGCGTTGAAGTGCAGATAATCGGGAATGAGCAGTTCTTC
>TRBJ2-1|TRBV11-3|-|few
CASSLGRRYNEQFF
TGTGCCAGCAGCTTAGGAAGGCGTTACAATGAGCAGTTCTTC
>TRBJ2-7|TRBV6-2/TRBV6-3|-|-
CASSHRTDYYEKYF
TGTGCCAGCAGTCATAGGACGGACTACTACGAGAAGTACTTC
>TRBJ1-1|TRBV12-3/TRBV12-4|-|-
CASRDVRGTESFF
TGTGCCAGCAGGGACGTTAGAGGAACTGAATCTTTCTTT
>TRBJ2-1|TRBV20-1|TRBD1|many
CSARSLQGQDYNEQFF
TGCAGTGCTAGGAGTCTTCAGGGACAGGATTACAATGAGCAGTTCTTC
>TRBJ2-7|TRBV6-2/TRBV6-3|-|-
CASSPAVSGGYNEQYF
TGTGCCAGCAGTCCCGCAGTGAGCGGAGGGTACAACGAGCAGTACTTC
>TRBJ2-7|TRBV10-3|TRBD2|many
CAISDAGTSDYEQYF
TGTGCCATCAGTGATGCGGGGACTAGCGACTACGAGCAGTACTTC
>TRBJ2-3|TRBV7-9|-|-
CASSLGEYTDTQYF
TGTGCCAGCAGCTTGGGGGAATACACAGATACGCAGTATTTT
>TRBJ2-6|TRBV20-1|-|-
CSASRLTVYSGANVLTF
TGCAGTGCTAGCCGACTTACTGTTTACTCTGGGGCCAACGTCCTGACTTTC
>TRBJ1-5|TRBV19|-|-
CASRLLGKNQPQHF
TGTGCCAGTAGACTGTTGGGGAAAAATCAGCCCCAGCATTTT
>TRBJ2-5|TRBV20-1|TRBD1|many
CSATQGKETQYF
TGCAGTGCTACACAGGGGAAAGAGACCCAGTACTTC
>TRBJ2-1|TRBV7-8|TRBD2|many
CASSWDGRAGEQFF
TGTGCCAGCAGCTGGGACGGGAGGGCGGGTGAGCAGTTCTTC
>TRBJ2-3|TRBV5-1|TRBD2|few
CASRVTSELDTQYF
TGCGCCAGCAGGGTAACTAGCGAACTTGATACGCAGTATTTT
>TRBJ1-1|TRBV6-1|-|-
CASSNQRGQGREIEAFF
TGTGCCAGCAGTAACCAAAGAGGGCAGGGCCGCGAGATCGAAGCTTTCTTT
>TRBJ1-3|TRBV18|-|few
CASSLSTQMTGNTIYF
TGTGCCAGCTCACTATCGACCCAAATGACAGGAAACACCATATATTTT
>TRBJ2-1|TRBV6-2/TRBV6-3|TRBD2|-
CASRGGLAGGSDEQFF
TGTGCCAGCAGGGGAGGACTAGCGGGGGGCTCGGATGAGCAGTTCTTC
>TRBJ2-3|TRBV6-1|TRBD2|many
CASSPPGLAGDTQYF
TGTGCCAGCAGTCCACCGGGACTAGCGGGAGATACGCAGTATTTT
>TRBJ1-1|TRBV4-1|-|few
CASSQDPQGHTEAFF
TGCGCCAGCAGCCAAGATCCCCAGGGCCACACTGAAGCTTTCTTT
>TRBJ1-2|TRBV7-9|-|-
CASSSSSGVRPPRGPVNYGYTF
TGTGCCAGCAGCTCATCGTCCGGGGTCCGCCCCCCGCGGGGACCTGTTAACTATGGCTACACCTTC
>TRBJ2-5|TRBV20-1|TRBD1|many
CSATSGQGVETQYF
TGCAGTGCTACTAGTGGACAGGGCGTCGAGACCCAGTACTTC